The clone carrying this TCR beta chain was counted once. Trimming at V came to 9 bases and at J to 5 bases, leaving 10 bases not matched to a gene. From germline, CDR1 is LNHDA and CDR2 SQIVND (reference sequence). The CDR3 has 14 amino acids. These data come from a study of control samples from healthy donors and cancer patients. TCRdb keeps only in-frame clones here, not all; method: immunoSEQ multiplex PCR. This table has fewer than 500,000 clones, about nine tenths appearing once. The receptor was derived from a man aged 35 to 55 with head and neck cancer. The V and J genes are TRBV19 and TRBJ1-1, with 9 positions matching TRBD1. Sample: PBMCs. DNA of the CDR3: TGTGCCAGCGTCAACAGGGGGCTGGGGACTGAAGCTTTCTTT. Residues: CASVNRGLGTEAFF.